Below, 23 T cell receptor beta chains from the same sample are listed, as sequenced in a study of CD8 T cells in ankylosing spondylitis. TCRdb processed the 5' RACE reads anew with MiXCR; each CDR3 protein has one entry. The table shows about 160,000 distinct CDR3 sequences, with around 16% occurring only once. The sequenced material came from blood, either unsorted or a sorted T cell fraction (not recorded which). These receptors were collected from a male donor with ankylosing spondylitis or in good health (not recorded which).

This clonotype was seen more than once but under ten times. CDR3 coding DNA: TGTGCCTGGAGTCCCACAGGATATAATTCACCCCTCCACTTT. This translates into CAWSPTGYNSPLHF. This chain uses TRBV30 with TRBJ1-6; maybe TRBD1 (5 bases). The CDR3 runs 14 residues. Germline CDR1 is GTSNPN and CDR2 is SVGIG (reference sequence). Trimming removed 2 bases from V and 4 bases from J, with 9 bases in between.

In its sample, this clonotype was seen many times. The chain recombines TRBV4-2 with TRBJ1-5; possibly TRBD1 for D (5 bases). V lost 4 bases and J 2 bases, leaving 15 bases between the germline ends. The CDR3 loop spans 16 amino acids. CDR1 is LGHNA, CDR2 YNFKEQ, per germline. The CDR3 nucleotides read TGTGCCAGCAGCCCTACAGGCACTTCTGGCAATCAGCCCCAGCATTTT. Encoded protein: CASSPTGTSGNQPQHF.

This clonotype was counted ten times or more. J is TRBJ2-1 and V is TRBV2, with 12 bases aligning to TRBD2. The germline CDR1 and CDR2 sequences are SNHLY and FYNNEI. Germline trimming cut 7 bases from V and 4 bases from J; bases unmatched to any gene: 5. This CDR3 contains 15 residues. The chain's CDR3 is CASTGTSGFYNEQFF. CDR3 nucleotide sequence: TGTGCCAGCACCGGGACTAGCGGGTTTTACAATGAGCAGTTCTTC.

In its sample, this clonotype was seen a few times. The J gene is TRBJ2-7, the V gene TRBV7-2, with D maybe TRBD1 (6 bases). Germline V CDR1 and CDR2: SGHTA, FQGNSA. V shed 4 bases and J shed 3 bases, with 13 bases lying between them. The CDR3 sequence is 14 residues long. CDR3 amino acids: CASSSPPGVYEQYF. The CDR3 region has the DNA TGTGCCAGCAGCTCCCCGCCAGGGGTCTACGAGCAGTACTTC.

This clonotype was found many times. The chain uses TRBV5-1 and TRBJ1-5, with unresolved D. The CDR3 has 17 residues. Deletions cut 4 bases from V and 1 base from J, with 18 bases between. Germline V gene data show CDR1 as SGHRS and CDR2 as YFSETQ. The CDR3 reads CASSLNIGGSSNQPQHF. The CDR3, as DNA: TGCGCCAGCAGCCTAAATATAGGAGGCTCGAGCAATCAGCCCCAGCATTTT.

This clonotype came up many times. This chain joins TRBV12-3 or TRBV12-4 and TRBJ2-7, with no clear D. The germline V and J ends were trimmed by 0 bases and 5 bases, with 2 bases remaining between them. The CDR3 length is 11 residues. This CDR3 is CASSLAHEQYF. The CDR3 DNA reads as TGTGCCAGCAGTTTAGCCCACGAGCAGTACTTC.

This clonotype showed up just a few times. A much larger clone differs by one base, so this may be a read error. The chain employs TRBV28 and TRBJ2-2; the D gene is possibly TRBD2 (6 bases). Germline V gene sequence: CDR1 MDHEN, CDR2 SYDVKM. V dropped 7 bases and J dropped 3 bases, with 12 bases sitting between them. This CDR3 contains 14 residues. CDR3 nucleotides: TGTGCCAGCACCGACGGGAGCGACACCGGGGAGCTGTTTTTT. It codes for CASTDGSDTGELFF.

This clonotype was recorded many times. The chain links TRBV5-1 to TRBJ1-1, with D uncertain. The ends were cut back, 0 bases at V and 5 bases at J, with 8 bases in the middle. The CDR3 is 13 residues long. Germline assignment: CDR1 SGHRS and CDR2 YFSETQ. DNA of the CDR3: TGCGCCAGCAGCTTGGAGGTTGGGACTGAAGCTTTCTTT. Its protein product is CASSLEVGTEAFF.

This clonotype was detected only once. V and J are TRBV5-5 and TRBJ1-2; D ambiguous. The V end lost 0 bases, the J end lost 3 bases, and 6 bases lay between the germline ends. This CDR3 spans 13 amino acids. Germline assignment: CDR1 SGHKS and CDR2 YYEKEE (reference sequence). CDR3: CASSLALDYGYTF. DNA for the CDR3: TGTGCCAGCAGCTTGGCCTTGGACTATGGCTACACCTTC.

There are many counts of this clonotype. This chain connects TRBV5-1 to TRBJ1-5; D unresolved. Germline V gene lookup returns CDR1 SGHRS and CDR2 YFSETQ. The CDR3 contains 13 residues. V was shortened by 4 bases and J by 9 bases, with 14 bases between the two germline ends. The CDR3 DNA follows: TGCGCCAGCAGCACGGCCCTGGCGGGGCCCCAGCATTTT. This codes for CASSTALAGPQHF.

This clonotype was seen at least ten times. V usage is TRBV28 and J usage is TRBJ1-5, with D possibly TRBD1 on 6 matching bases. The CDR3 loop spans 16 amino acids. Germline V gives CDR1 MDHEN, CDR2 SYDVKM. Trimming cost V 3 bases and J 1 base, with 13 bases left between them. The CDR3 is CASSFGIDRSNQPQHF. The DNA for the CDR3 is TGTGCCAGCAGTTTCGGGATCGACAGGAGCAATCAGCCCCAGCATTTT.

This clonotype was detected many times. The V call is TRBV5-1, the J call TRBJ2-7; perhaps TRBD1 as D (5 bases). Trimming took off 5 bases at V and 2 bases at J, with 14 bases between the two ends. The CDR3 length is 14 residues. Germline V gene lookup returns CDR1 SGHRS and CDR2 YFSETQ. The CDR3 reads CASSYQTETYEQYF. The CDR3 region has the DNA TGCGCCAGCAGTTACCAGACAGAAACCTACGAGCAGTACTTC.

This chain uses TRBV12-3 or TRBV12-4 with TRBJ2-7, with D perhaps given as TRBD1 or TRBD2 (5 bases each). The length of the CDR3 is 14 residues. V lost 5 bases and J lost 3, with 14 bases in between. For the CDR3, the DNA is TGTGCCAGCAGTCCACGGGGCCCCATCTACGAGCAGTACTTC. As protein: CASSPRGPIYEQYF.

V is TRBV20-1 and J is TRBJ2-1, with TRBD2 matching over 9 bases. This CDR3 is built from 15 residues. Germline CDR1 reads DFQATT; CDR2 reads SNEGSKA (reference sequence). The CDR3: CTLRGSGRNYNEQFF. The CDR3 DNA is TGCACCCTCCGGGGTAGCGGGAGAAACTACAATGAGCAGTTCTTC.

Remarks on this clonotype: Given a much more abundant clone one base away, this may be a read error. This chain links TRBV9 with TRBJ1-1, with D possibly matching TRBD1 (5 bases). This CDR3 is built from 13 residues. In germline, CDR1 is SGDLS, CDR2 YYNGEE. The CDR3 DNA reads as TGTGTCAGCAACCTAGCGGGGCAGACTGAAGCTTTCTTT. Amino acids: CVSNLAGQTEAFF. Full variable domain (missing parts from reference TRBV9 and TRBJ1-1): DSGVTQTPKHLITATGQRVTLRCSPRSGDLSVYWYQQSLDQGLQFLIQYYNGEERAKGNILERFSAQQFPDLHSELNLSSLELGDSALYFCVSNLAGQTEAFFGQGTRLTVV.

This clonotype was seen more than once but under ten times. CDR3 nucleotide sequence: TGCAGTGCTAGAGCTACCGGACTAGCGGAAGAGACCCAGTACTTC. It encodes CSARATGLAEETQYF. This rearrangement joins TRBV20-1 to TRBJ2-5, with 10 bases identical to TRBD2. Germline V gene lookup returns CDR1 DFQATT and CDR2 SNEGSKA (reference sequence). The CDR3 runs 15 residues. The V segment lost 1 base and the J segment 3 bases; nucleotides outside the gene matches: 5.

In its sample, this clonotype was seen many times. The V and J genes are TRBV5-1 and TRBJ1-4; D unclear. This CDR3 has 16 amino acids. The germline V gene encodes CDR1 SGHRS and CDR2 YFSETQ. V lost 0 bases to trimming and J lost 0 bases, with 9 bases between them. The CDR3 sequence: CASSLGQTATNEKLFF. CDR3 nucleotide sequence: TGCGCCAGCAGCTTGGGACAAACTGCAACTAATGAAAAACTGTTTTTT.

In its sample, this clonotype was seen a few times. The V gene is TRBV7-9, the J gene TRBJ2-7; weak D call: TRBD1 (6 bases). V lost 3 bases and J lost 2, with 14 bases in between. The CDR3 has 15 amino acids. Germline V gene data show CDR1 as SEHNR and CDR2 as FQNEAQ (reference sequence). The CDR3 coding sequence is TGTGCCAGCAGCTTTGGCATCCAGGGGACCTACGAGCAGTACTTC. Translating it yields CASSFGIQGTYEQYF.

V and J are TRBV5-1 and TRBJ2-7; 8 nucleotides agree with TRBD1. Germline values: CDR1 SGHRS, CDR2 YFSETQ. The CDR3 covers 14 residues. The J segment lost 2 bases and the V segment lost 2 bases, leaving 3 bases of the junction unmatched. The CDR3: CASSFGTGAYEQYF. CDR3 DNA sequence: TGCGCCAGCAGCTTCGGGACAGGTGCCTACGAGCAGTACTTC.

This sequence joins TRBV20-1 and TRBJ2-3, with 12 bases that match TRBD2. J lost 4 bases, V lost 4 bases, and 12 bases had no gene match. The germline gives CDR1 DFQATT, CDR2 SNEGSKA (reference sequence). This CDR3 region has 17 residues. The CDR3 bases are TGCAGTGCTAACACAGCCCGACTAGCGGGAGATCCAGATACGCAGTATTTT. Residues: CSANTARLAGDPDTQYF.

This CDR3 is CSVAEGDGYEQYF. CDR3 sequence (DNA): TGCAGCGTTGCGGAGGGGGACGGGTACGAGCAGTACTTC. The gene calls are TRBV29-1 and TRBJ2-7; either TRBD1 or TRBD2 may supply D (6 bases each). This CDR3 has 13 amino acids. Trimming stripped 4 bases from V and 4 bases from J, with 14 bases between. From germline, CDR1 is SQVTM and CDR2 ANQGSEA.

This clonotype was counted many times. The rearrangement joins TRBV12-3 or TRBV12-4 to TRBJ2-7; TRBD2 is a possible D gene (5 bases). The CDR3 is made up of 14 amino acids. With 7 bases removed from V and 0 bases from J, the gap between germline ends came to 13 bases. This CDR3 is CASNGPGSSYEQYF. CDR3 DNA sequence: TGTGCCAGCAACGGACCTGGGAGCTCCTACGAGCAGTACTTC.

V and J are TRBV29-1 and TRBJ1-2; TRBD1 might be the D (5 bases). CDR1 is SQVTM, CDR2 ANQGSEA, per germline. The CDR3 is 14 amino acids. With 3 bases removed from V and 1 base from J, the gap between germline ends came to 12 bases. The CDR3 sequence is CSVDRGVINYGYTF. CDR3 coding DNA: TGCAGCGTTGATAGAGGGGTTATTAACTATGGCTACACCTTC.